This is a list of T cell receptor beta chains from one sample in a study of T cell responses to AZD1222 COVID-19 vaccine. Sequencing used immunoSEQ multiplex PCR; TCRdb keeps in-frame clones, though not all of them. The top ten clones hold around 3% of a sample with fewer than 130,000 clones, about 85% of them seen once. Source: peripheral blood, taken on day 0 of AZD1222 vaccination. These receptor sequences come from an adult in good health. The CDR3 runs from the conserved cysteine through the conserved F or W. D genes are given only for firm matches. Clone sizes are given selectively: once, few, many, or a class where the clone is expanded.

v_gene	abundance	j_gene	d_gene	CDR3aa	CDR3nt
TRBV19	-	TRBJ2-5	TRBD1	CASSPTGVGGETQYF	TGTGCCAGTAGTCCGACAGGGGTGGGGGGAGAGACCCAGTACTTC
TRBV3-1/TRBV3-2	-	TRBJ1-5	-	CASSRQSGLNQPQHF	TGTGCCAGCAGCCGCCAGTCAGGCCTCAATCAGCCCCAGCATTTT
TRBV27	-	TRBJ2-1	-	CALPTISYNEQFF	TGTGCCCTTCCCACAATTTCATACAATGAGCAGTTCTTC
TRBV12-3/TRBV12-4	-	TRBJ2-1	-	CASRRYGVPEQFF	TGTGCCAGCAGACGATACGGGGTCCCTGAGCAGTTCTTC
TRBV28	-	TRBJ2-5	-	CASSGQGPLGETQYF	TGTGCCAGCAGTGGGCAGGGGCCCCTTGGGGAGACCCAGTACTTC
TRBV28	-	TRBJ1-2	TRBD1	CASSSPGTGTYGYTF	TGTGCCAGCAGTTCCCCCGGGACAGGGACCTATGGCTACACCTTC
TRBV5-6	-	TRBJ1-5	TRBD1	CASSYLDRVNQPQHF	TGTGCCAGCAGCTACCTGGACAGGGTCAATCAGCCCCAGCATTTT
TRBV7-9	-	TRBJ2-7	-	CASSPASTGSYEQYF	TGTGCCAGCAGCCCCGCCTCGACAGGTTCCTACGAGCAGTACTTC
TRBV27	-	TRBJ2-7	-	CASSKDRSSYEQYF	TGTGCCAGCAGCAAAGACAGGAGCTCCTACGAGCAGTACTTC
TRBV28	-	TRBJ1-4	TRBD1	CASSTSRQGVHEKLFF	TGTGCCAGCAGTACCTCCCGACAGGGGGTACATGAAAAACTGTTTTTT
TRBV9	few	TRBJ1-1	-	CASSVAGNTEAFF	TGTGCCAGCAGCGTAGCAGGGAACACTGAAGCTTTCTTT
TRBV6-5	-	TRBJ1-5	TRBD1	CASSRQGGGQPQHF	TGTGCCAGCAGTCGACAGGGAGGGGGTCAGCCCCAGCATTTT
TRBV7-8	-	TRBJ2-7	TRBD2	CASRYEGLAEGYEQYF	TGTGCCAGCAGATACGAGGGGCTAGCGGAGGGGTACGAGCAGTACTTC